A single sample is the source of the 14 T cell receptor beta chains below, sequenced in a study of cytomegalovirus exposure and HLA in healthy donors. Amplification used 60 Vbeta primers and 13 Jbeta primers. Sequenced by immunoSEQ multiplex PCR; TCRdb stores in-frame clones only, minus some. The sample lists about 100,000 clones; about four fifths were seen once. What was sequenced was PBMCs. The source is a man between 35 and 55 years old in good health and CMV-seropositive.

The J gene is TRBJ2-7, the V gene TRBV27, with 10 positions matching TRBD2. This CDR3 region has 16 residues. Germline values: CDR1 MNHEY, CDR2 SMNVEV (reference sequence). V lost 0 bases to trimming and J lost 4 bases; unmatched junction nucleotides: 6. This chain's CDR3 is CASSLSPGTSAYEQYF. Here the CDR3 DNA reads TGTGCCAGCAGTTTATCCCCCGGGACTAGCGCTTACGAGCAGTACTTC.

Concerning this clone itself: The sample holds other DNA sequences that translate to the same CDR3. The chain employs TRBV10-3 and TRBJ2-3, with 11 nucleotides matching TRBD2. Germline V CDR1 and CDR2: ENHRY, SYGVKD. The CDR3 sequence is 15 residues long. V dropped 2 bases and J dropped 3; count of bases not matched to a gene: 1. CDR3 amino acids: CAISETSGGTDTQYF. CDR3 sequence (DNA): TGTGCCATCAGTGAGACTAGCGGGGGAACAGATACGCAGTATTTT.

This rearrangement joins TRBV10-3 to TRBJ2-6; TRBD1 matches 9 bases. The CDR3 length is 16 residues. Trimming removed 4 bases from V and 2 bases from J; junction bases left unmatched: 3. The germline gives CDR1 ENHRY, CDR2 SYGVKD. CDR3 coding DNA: TGTGCCATCAGTGCCGGACAGGGGACTGGGGCCAACGTCCTGACTTTC. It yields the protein CAISAGQGTGANVLTF.

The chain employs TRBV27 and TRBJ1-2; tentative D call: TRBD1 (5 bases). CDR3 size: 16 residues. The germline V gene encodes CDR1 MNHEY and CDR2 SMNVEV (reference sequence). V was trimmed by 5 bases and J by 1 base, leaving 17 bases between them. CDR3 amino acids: CASSTFQGVFNYGYTF. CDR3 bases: TGTGCCAGCAGTACGTTCCAGGGTGTCTTTAACTATGGCTACACCTTC.

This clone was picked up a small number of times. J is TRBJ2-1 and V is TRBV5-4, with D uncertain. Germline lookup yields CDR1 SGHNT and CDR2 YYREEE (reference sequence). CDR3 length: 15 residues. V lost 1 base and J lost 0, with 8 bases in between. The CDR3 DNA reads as TGTGCCAGCAGCTTGCAATCCAGCTCCTACAATGAGCAGTTCTTC. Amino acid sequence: CASSLQSSSYNEQFF.

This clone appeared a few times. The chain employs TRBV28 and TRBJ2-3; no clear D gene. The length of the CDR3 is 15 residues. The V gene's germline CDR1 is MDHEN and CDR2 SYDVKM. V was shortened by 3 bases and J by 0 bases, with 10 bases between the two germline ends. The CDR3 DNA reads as TGTGCCAGCAGTTTCCCGGGTCCTAGCACAGATACGCAGTATTTT. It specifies CASSFPGPSTDTQYF.

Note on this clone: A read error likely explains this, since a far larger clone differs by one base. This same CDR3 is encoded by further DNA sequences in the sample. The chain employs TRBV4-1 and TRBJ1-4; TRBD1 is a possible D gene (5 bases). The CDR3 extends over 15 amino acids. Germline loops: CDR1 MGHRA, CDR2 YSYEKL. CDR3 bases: TGCGCCAGCAGCCAAGGATCGGGGGGGGATGAAAAGCTGTTTTTT. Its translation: CASSQGSGGDEKLFF.

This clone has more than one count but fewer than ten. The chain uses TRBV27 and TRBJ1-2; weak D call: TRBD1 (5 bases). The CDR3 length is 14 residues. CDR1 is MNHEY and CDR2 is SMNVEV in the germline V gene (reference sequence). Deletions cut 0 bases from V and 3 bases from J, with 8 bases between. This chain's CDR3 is CASSLSGGDYGYTF. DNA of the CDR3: TGTGCCAGCAGTTTATCGGGGGGTGACTATGGCTACACCTTC.

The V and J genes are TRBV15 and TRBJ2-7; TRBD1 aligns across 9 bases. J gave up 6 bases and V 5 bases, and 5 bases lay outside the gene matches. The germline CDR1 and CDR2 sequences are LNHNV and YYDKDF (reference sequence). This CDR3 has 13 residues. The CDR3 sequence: CATSWDREVEQYF. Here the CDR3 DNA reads TGTGCCACCAGCTGGGACAGGGAGGTCGAGCAGTACTTC. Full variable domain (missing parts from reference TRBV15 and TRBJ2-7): DAMVIQNPRYQVTQFGKPVTLSCSQTLNHNVMYWYQQKSSQAPKLLFHYYDKDFNNEADTPDNFQSRRPNTSFCFLDIRSPGLGDTAMYLCATSWDREVEQYFGPGTRLTVT.

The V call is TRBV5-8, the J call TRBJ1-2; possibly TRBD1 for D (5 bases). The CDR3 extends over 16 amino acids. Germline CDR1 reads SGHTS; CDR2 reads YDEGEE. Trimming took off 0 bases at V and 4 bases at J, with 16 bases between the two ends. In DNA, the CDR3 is TGTGCCAGCAGCTTGGGATGGGGCCAGGGAGGCTATGGCTACACCTTC. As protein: CASSLGWGQGGYGYTF.

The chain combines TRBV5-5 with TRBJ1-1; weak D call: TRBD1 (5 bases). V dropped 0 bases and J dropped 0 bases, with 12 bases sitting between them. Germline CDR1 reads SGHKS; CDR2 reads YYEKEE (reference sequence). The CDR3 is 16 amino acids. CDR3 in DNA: TGTGCCAGCAGCTTGGGGAGGGGCGTCATGAACACTGAAGCTTTCTTT. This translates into CASSLGRGVMNTEAFF. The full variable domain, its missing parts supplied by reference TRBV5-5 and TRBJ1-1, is DAGVTQSPTHLIKTRGQQVTLRCSPISGHKSVSWYQQVLGQGPQFIFQYYEKEERGRGNFPDRFSARQFPNYSSELNVNALLLGDSALYLCASSLGRGVMNTEAFFGQGTRLTVV.

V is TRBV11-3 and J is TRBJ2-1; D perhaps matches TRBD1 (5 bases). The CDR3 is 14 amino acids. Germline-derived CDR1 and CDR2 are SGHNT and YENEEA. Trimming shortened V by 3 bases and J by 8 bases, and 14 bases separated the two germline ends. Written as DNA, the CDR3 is TGTGCCAGCAGCTTTCGTCAGGGCCGCGATGAGCAGTTCTTC. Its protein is CASSFRQGRDEQFF. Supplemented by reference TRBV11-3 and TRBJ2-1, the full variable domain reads EAGVVQSPRYKIIEKKQPVAFWCNPISGHNTLYWYLQNLGQGPELLIRYENEEAVDDSQLPKDRFSAERLKGVDSTLKIQPAELGDSAVYLCASSFRQGRDEQFFGPGTRLTVL.

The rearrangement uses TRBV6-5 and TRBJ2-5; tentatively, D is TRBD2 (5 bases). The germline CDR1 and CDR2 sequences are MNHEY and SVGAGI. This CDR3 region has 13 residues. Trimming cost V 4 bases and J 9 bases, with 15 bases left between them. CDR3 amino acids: CASSSGRNGAQYF. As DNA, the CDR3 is TGTGCCAGCAGTTCCGGACGAAACGGGGCCCAGTACTTC.

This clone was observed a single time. The CDR3, as DNA: TGTGCCAGCAGCCCAGCCACTTTGGGCGGGGGAAGATCAACTGGCTACACCTTC. This gives the protein CASSPATLGGGRSTGYTF. The rearrangement links TRBV7-8 to TRBJ1-2; maybe TRBD1 (5 bases). Trimming took off 5 bases at V and 7 bases at J, with 29 bases between the two ends. The CDR3 length is 18 residues. Germline CDR1 is SGHVS and CDR2 is FQNEAQ.